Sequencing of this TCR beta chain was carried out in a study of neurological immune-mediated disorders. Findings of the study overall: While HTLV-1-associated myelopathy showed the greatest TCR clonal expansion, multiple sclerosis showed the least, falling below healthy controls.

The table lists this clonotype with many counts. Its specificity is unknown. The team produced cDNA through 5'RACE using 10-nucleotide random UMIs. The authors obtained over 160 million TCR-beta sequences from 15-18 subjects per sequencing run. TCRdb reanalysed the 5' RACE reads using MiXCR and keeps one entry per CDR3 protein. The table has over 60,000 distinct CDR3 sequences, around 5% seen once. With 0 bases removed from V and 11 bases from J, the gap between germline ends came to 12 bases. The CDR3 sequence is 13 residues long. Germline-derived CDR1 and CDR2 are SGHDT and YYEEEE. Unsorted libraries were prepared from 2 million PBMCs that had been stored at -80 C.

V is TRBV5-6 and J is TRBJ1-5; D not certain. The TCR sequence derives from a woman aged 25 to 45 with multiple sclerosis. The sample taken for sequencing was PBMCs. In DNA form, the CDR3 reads TGTGCCAGCAGCTTGGGTAGTGCTTCAGCCCAGCATTTT. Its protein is CASSLGSASAQHF.